This T cell receptor beta chain was retrieved from a study of blood T cell repertoires in COVID-19. Study-level background: PBMCs, B-cell-depleted T cells, or T cells provided the cDNA or gDNA that made up the material.

In the original analysis: Nucleated cell number was recorded as an estimate derived from reference gene primer amplification. The method was immunoSEQ multiplex PCR; TCRdb's version includes in-frame clones alone and lacks a portion of them. V and J calls and clone size are as listed in that table; D and trimming were resolved from the DNA. The profile covers approximately 400,000 clones, with roughly 92% appearing a single time and around 0.86% taken by the ten largest. The V gene end was trimmed by 5 bases and the J gene end by 7 bases; junction bases not matched to a gene: 6. Per the germline V gene, CDR1 is SEHNR and CDR2 is FQNEAQ (reference sequence). This CDR3 is 13 amino acids long.

The chain has TRBV7-9 and TRBJ1-2, with 8 bases matching TRBD1. The sequenced sample was PBMCs or T cells enriched from blood (not recorded which). The clonotype originates from a woman in her thirties or forties who had been exposed to COVID-19. Written as DNA, the CDR3 is TGTGCCAGCAGCCCACAGGGGGACGGTGGCTACACCTTC. Its translation is CASSPQGDGGYTF.